Listed below are T cell receptor beta chains from one sample, sequenced in a study of blood T cells in healthy people across ages. One entry per CDR3 protein, called by TCRdb with MiXCR from the 5' RACE reads. The sample lists almost 550,000 distinct CDR3 sequences, nearly 25% seen once, with 7.5% to 9% in the top ten. The data also belong to a second study, concerning T cells of mothers and their children.

Sequencing was performed on blood. The receptors here all came from a boy younger than 18 in good health. Each CDR3 is given with its conserved first and last residue. The D gene is left open where the match is weak.

V	J	D	CDR3
TRBV7-2	TRBJ2-7	-	CASSSRTNPYEQYF
TRBV29-1	TRBJ1-1	TRBD1	CTLSRGFGDTEAFF
TRBV7-2	TRBJ2-7	-	CASSLSGPSIWGEQYF
TRBV7-9	TRBJ2-1	TRBD2	CASSSGLAGEQFF
TRBV14	TRBJ2-1	TRBD2	CASSQGLAGVNEQFF
TRBV20-1	TRBJ1-2	-	CSARAEASYGYTF
TRBV13	TRBJ2-7	TRBD1	CASSSRTGRFEQYF
TRBV6-2/TRBV6-3	TRBJ2-2	-	CASSPPGGYTGELFF
TRBV20-1	TRBJ2-1	TRBD2	CSAPGLASGSNEQFF
TRBV29-1	-	TRBD2	CSVLGLAGGPPDYEQYF
TRBV13	TRBJ2-1	-	CASSGQGVLRDEQFF
TRBV29-1	TRBJ2-5	TRBD1	CSAHRGIHQETQYF
TRBV29-1	TRBJ1-5	-	CSVSAGGGNQPQHF
TRBV7-3	TRBJ1-2	-	CASSPKKYGYTF
TRBV28	TRBJ1-1	TRBD1	CASRPSGGAAFF
TRBV5-6	TRBJ2-7	-	CASSPTGTYEQYF
TRBV7-9	TRBJ2-3	-	CAIRVPSTDTQYF
TRBV20-1	-	-	CSARALRDSKNNEQFF
TRBV7-2	TRBJ2-1	-	CASSSETTALGGEQFF
TRBV6-5	-	TRBD2	CASSSQRGLSSNNEQFF
TRBV11-2	TRBJ1-6	-	CASSLDPQGGPPLHF
TRBV4-2	-	TRBD2	CASSQEAGDYNEQFF
TRBV3-1	TRBJ2-7	TRBD1	CASSLRTGGPDEQYF
TRBV12-3/TRBV12-4	TRBJ2-7	TRBD2	CASSPGQPGLAGGHYEQYF
TRBV6-5	-	TRBD1	CASSYSPGQATYEQYF
TRBV14	TRBJ2-5	TRBD2	CASSPGTSGRTTQYF
TRBV5-1	TRBJ1-3	-	CASSTGPTGNTIYF
TRBV3-1	TRBJ2-7	TRBD2	CASSQRVLAGANEQYF
TRBV29-1	TRBJ1-2	TRBD1	CSASPQGARGYTF
TRBV20-1	TRBJ2-5	-	CSARDQETQYF
TRBV7-9	TRBJ2-1	TRBD2	CAGSLALAGENEQFF
TRBV29-1	TRBJ2-7	TRBD1	CSVTGGTYEQYF
TRBV18	TRBJ2-5	TRBD1	CASSHQQGAETQYF